A selection of T cell receptor beta chains follows, all from one sample in a study of shared clonotypes between healthy human individuals. Using immunoSEQ multiplex PCR, the repertoire was profiled, and TCRdb retains in-frame clones only, with some absent. Among roughly 2.5 million clones listed, over 85% were seen once. The specimen sequenced was naive CD4+ T cells sorted from blood. Receptors were obtained from a man between 18 and 29 years old in good health. Each CDR3 is given with its conserved first and last residue. Size is stated for part of the rows, as once, few or many counts, or as a class when the clone is expanded.

V	size	J	CDR3
TRBV6-6	NA	NA	CATGNYEQYF
TRBV9	NA	TRBJ2-1	CASSPSTTYNEQFF
TRBV7-2	NA	TRBJ1-6	CASSLEGTLPSPLHF
TRBV11-2	NA	TRBJ2-3	CASSLDRSGRRTDTQYF
TRBV7-2	NA	TRBJ2-7	CASSLASSGKGEQYF
TRBV5-1	NA	TRBJ2-5	CASSYGTASQETQYF
TRBV18	NA	TRBJ1-2	CASSPSIRGGDGYTF
TRBV10-3	NA	TRBJ2-5	CAISESRAGGSETQYF
TRBV5-1	NA	TRBJ2-3	CASTRVAARDTQYF
TRBV5-1	NA	TRBJ1-2	CASSITGQGNYGYTF
TRBV10-1	NA	TRBJ2-7	CASSGLAGVWSEQYF
TRBV2	NA	TRBJ1-5	CASSEIGGAGQPQHF
TRBV11-2	once	TRBJ2-3	CASSLIAGGTDTQYF
TRBV6-6	NA	TRBJ1-4	CASAGGREREKLFF
TRBV7-9	NA	TRBJ2-1	CASSLGTSGRGEQFF
TRBV5-5	once	TRBJ1-1	CASSLWGKNTEAFF
TRBV7-2	NA	TRBJ2-7	CASSLDEARGRGEQYF
TRBV28	once	TRBJ1-2	CASSFRVNYGYTF
TRBV30	few	TRBJ1-4	CAWSKSSGKGTNEKLFF
TRBV7-2	NA	TRBJ1-2	CASSATGQGFYGYTF